The next 10 T cell receptor beta chains were all read from a single sample in a study of blood T cell repertoires in COVID-19. TCRdb's table, derived via immunoSEQ multiplex PCR, lists solely in-frame clones and lacks some. Among some 110,000 clones, about 91% were seen once, and the ten largest hold 6%. Sequencing was done on a sample of peripheral blood. Receptors were obtained from a human donor in a cohort sampled during active COVID-19.

In its sample, this clone was seen a few times. This chain uses TRBV6-5 with TRBJ1-2; no firm D call. This CDR3 has 14 residues. Trimming removed 4 bases at V and 0 bases at J, with 9 bases between. Germline CDR1 reads MNHEY; CDR2 reads SVGAGI. The CDR3 region has the DNA TGTGCCAGCAGTTTCTACAGAGCTAACTATGGCTACACCTTC. Protein product: CASSFYRANYGYTF.

V and J are TRBV7-8 and TRBJ2-6, with D tentatively TRBD2 (5 bases). Looked up from germline, CDR1 is SGHVS and CDR2 is FQNEAQ. The CDR3 consists of 16 residues. This CDR3 is CATLDGLISGANVLTF. CDR3 bases: TGTGCTACTCTGGACGGACTGATCTCTGGGGCCAACGTCCTGACTTTC.

This chain uses TRBV5-4 with TRBJ2-7; D gene unclear. V shed 4 bases and J shed 0 bases, with 11 bases lying between them. CDR3 size: 14 residues. Germline V gene sequence: CDR1 SGHNT, CDR2 YYREEE (reference sequence). The CDR3 DNA reads as TGTGCCAGCAGCGATCCGAGAAGCTCCTACGAGCAGTACTTC. Residues: CASSDPRSSYEQYF.

The chain is built from TRBV15 and TRBJ1-5, with 12 bases lining up with TRBD1. This CDR3 comprises 18 residues. V lost 0 bases and J lost 4; bases outside the gene matches: 7. CDR1 is LNHNV and CDR2 is YYDKDF in the germline V gene (reference sequence). This CDR3 reads CATSREGTGGAGNQPQHF. For the CDR3, the DNA is TGTGCCACCAGCAGAGAGGGGACAGGGGGCGCCGGGAATCAGCCCCAGCATTTT.

This clone has only a few counts. V gene TRBV10-1 combines with J gene TRBJ2-2; maybe TRBD2 (5 bases). The CDR3 runs 13 residues. The ends were cut back, 4 bases at V and 6 bases at J, with 9 bases in the middle. Germline-derived CDR1 and CDR2 are WNHNN and SYGVQD (reference sequence). The chain's CDR3 is CASSAAGSGELFF. The DNA of the CDR3 is TGCGCCAGCAGTGCCGCGGGCTCCGGGGAGCTGTTTTTT.

This chain joins TRBV11-2 and TRBJ1-1; 8 nucleotides line up with TRBD1. The ends lost 5 bases at V and 4 bases at J; junction bases unmatched: 15. CDR3 length: 17 amino acids. Germline V CDR1 and CDR2: SGHAT, FQNNGV. The CDR3 loop is CASSRPQGGDLITEAFF. The CDR3 DNA is TGTGCCAGCAGCAGGCCACAGGGGGGGGACCTTATCACTGAAGCTTTCTTT.

CDR3 sequence reads: CSASRPRASGSEQYF. In DNA, the CDR3 is TGCAGTGCTAGTCGCCCACGGGCTAGCGGGAGTGAGCAGTACTTC. The chain couples TRBV20-1 to TRBJ2-7; TRBD2 agrees at 10 bases. Trimming removed 3 bases from V and 7 bases from J; junction bases left unmatched: 12. The CDR3 consists of 15 residues. In germline, CDR1 is DFQATT, CDR2 SNEGSKA (reference sequence).

The V gene is TRBV15, the J gene TRBJ2-4, with 11 bases aligning to TRBD2. Trimming removed 0 bases from V and 2 bases from J; junction bases left unmatched: 18. Germline V CDR1 and CDR2: LNHNV, YYDKDF (reference sequence). The CDR3 loop spans 22 amino acids. CDR3 region: CATSRDKGAGLAARISKNIQYF. The CDR3 coding sequence is TGTGCCACCAGCAGAGATAAGGGCGCGGGACTAGCGGCCCGAATCTCCAAAAACATTCAGTACTTC.

The chain has TRBV12-5 and TRBJ1-4; D gene ambiguous. Trimming removed 7 bases from V and 8 bases from J, with 17 bases in between. Germline assignment: CDR1 LGHNT and CDR2 FRNRAP. The CDR3 covers 14 residues. The CDR3 DNA sequence: TGTGCTAGTGCCGAGGGAGAGGGAAGGGAAAAACTGTTTTTT. Its translation is CASAEGEGREKLFF.

The CDR3 coding sequence is TGTGCCAGTAGTATTGGGACAGGGGTCACAGATACGCAGTATTTT. Translation gives CASSIGTGVTDTQYF. J is TRBJ2-3 and V is TRBV19, with 10 nucleotides matching TRBD1. V gave up 3 bases and J gave up 2 bases; unmatched junction bases: 2. The CDR3 is 15 amino acids. CDR1 and CDR2 from the germline V gene are LNHDA and SQIVND (reference sequence). Looking up the rest from reference TRBV19 and TRBJ2-3 gives the full variable domain: DGGITQSPKYLFRKEGQNVTLSCEQNLNHDAMYWYRQDPGQGLRLIYYSQIVNDFQKGDIAEGYSVSREKKESFPLTVTSAQKNPTAFYLCASSIGTGVTDTQYFGPGTRLTVL.